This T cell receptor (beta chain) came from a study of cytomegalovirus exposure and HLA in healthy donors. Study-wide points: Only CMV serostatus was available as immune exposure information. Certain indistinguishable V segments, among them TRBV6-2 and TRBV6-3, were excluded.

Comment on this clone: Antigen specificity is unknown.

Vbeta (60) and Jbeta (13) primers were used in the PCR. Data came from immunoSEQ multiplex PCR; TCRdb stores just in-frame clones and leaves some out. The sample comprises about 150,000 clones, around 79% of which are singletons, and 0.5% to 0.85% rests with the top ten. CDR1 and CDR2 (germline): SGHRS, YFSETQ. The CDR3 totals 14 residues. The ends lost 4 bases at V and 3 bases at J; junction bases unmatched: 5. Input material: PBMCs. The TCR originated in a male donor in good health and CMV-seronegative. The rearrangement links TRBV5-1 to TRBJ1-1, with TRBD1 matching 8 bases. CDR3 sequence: CASSTGTGHTEAFF. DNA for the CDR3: TGCGCCAGCAGCACCGGGACAGGTCACACTGAAGCTTTCTTT.